This TCR beta chain emerged from a study of beta chain features in type 1 diabetes listed by TCRdb under 2018. Study-wide context: No differences in mean age, gender distribution, total cell number or subset yield were found between patients and healthy donors. A total of about 110 million sorted cells were examined across all samples, and the number of cells per subset was strongly correlated with RNA yield. In the study, TCRB repertoires of sorted circulating CD4+ T cell subsets from recently diagnosed type 1 diabetes patients were compared with those of matched healthy donors. Regulatory and stem cell-like memory subsets were obtained from only 8 patients and roughly 8 healthy donors, while naive and central memory subsets were obtained from all 30 or so donors. Broader findings and caveats from the paper: Naive, central memory and regulatory TCRB repertoires appeared to be more alike among patients than among healthy donors. At VDJ recombination sites, type 1 diabetes patients had fewer insertions and more deleted nucleotides, which implies abnormalities in thymic rearrangement. Because cDNA rather than genomic DNA was sequenced, highly expressing activated cells could have been over-represented, although no difference in activation and CD3 levels was found between groups. Because small numbers of individuals were included in the HLA sub-analyses, any influence of HLA type on TCRB rearrangement was left unresolved. A moderate but significant shortening of TCRB CDR3 length was observed in type 1 diabetes patients in all four CD4+ subsets. Shorter templates might be favored by PCR, yet because patient and control samples were amplified and corrected together, any such skew would affect both groups equally.

From each donor, a single peripheral blood sample of 90 to 150 mL on average was drawn into heparinised tubes. Using a panel that included CD45RO, CCR7, CD25, CD127, CD95 and CD27, naive, central memory, regulatory and stem cell-like memory CD4+ T cells were sorted on a BD FACSAria II. Purity was above 95% for every sorted population. PBMCs were isolated immediately by Lymphoprep density gradient centrifugation and stained directly without culture. So that batch effects would be minimized, each experiment stained and sorted samples in pairs, pairing one healthy donor with one patient. This clone appeared a few times. This receptor's antigen is unknown. The input lacks base qualities; no much larger clone sits a single base away. The entire isolated RNA was reverse transcribed using the High Capacity cDNA Reverse Transcription Kit, and thus expressed TCRB transcripts were sequenced. Naive, central memory and regulatory T cell samples underwent deep immunoSEQ sequencing, averaging about 3.5 million total reads per sample. Sorted cells were lysed in RLT buffer, and RNA was extracted using DNase-treated RNeasy Micro or Mini kits according to cell number. To prevent cross-contamination, each cell subset was processed individually, whereas patient and healthy donor samples were processed jointly. TCRB sequences were amplified from cDNA with the immunoSEQ multiplex PCR, producing 87-bp fragments spanning the CDR3 region. The amplicons were sequenced using the Illumina HiSeq platform. As for the original processing: Synthetic template baselines were used to correct PCR bias computationally, reads within Hamming distance 2 were collapsed together, and singletons that could not be merged were discarded. Reads were aligned against IMGT to assign V, D and J genes, CDR3 length and insertions or deletions at six rearrangement sites. Within each subset, clonotype counts were normalized to sorted cell number, after which true diversity and Gini coefficients were computed with the tcR R package. The overlap coefficient, calculated on TCRB nucleotide sequences, was used to quantify repertoire sharing. The table comes from immuneACCESS by way of TCRdb, which keeps in-frame sequences with V and J called. Part of the clones is missing from these tables; in studies checked, under half for an unresolved V gene and the rest for unknown reasons. The V and J calls and the clone size are those of that table, but D and trimming were determined from the DNA. Across this sample there are a few hundred thousand clones, with 8.5% to 10% seen only once. The top ten constitute around 0.66% of the sample.

This receptor was taken from a man aged 25-45 years with type 1 diabetes. Material for sequencing was central memory CD4+ T cells from blood.

The CDR3 loop reads CASNRDYQDTQYF. The sequenced DNA: TGTGCCAGTAACCGGGACTACCAAGACACGCAGTATTTT. The sequence links TRBV19 to TRBJ2-3; 7 bases in the junction line up with TRBD2. V is trimmed back by 7 bases and J by 9 bases, and the junction contains 10 bases that no gene match accounts for. CDR1 and CDR2, looked up from the germline V gene (reference sequence), are LNHDA and SQIVND. The CDR3 covers 13 residues, taking in both the cysteine and the phenylalanine. The only DNA kept is the CDR3, 39 bases in frame from the first base.